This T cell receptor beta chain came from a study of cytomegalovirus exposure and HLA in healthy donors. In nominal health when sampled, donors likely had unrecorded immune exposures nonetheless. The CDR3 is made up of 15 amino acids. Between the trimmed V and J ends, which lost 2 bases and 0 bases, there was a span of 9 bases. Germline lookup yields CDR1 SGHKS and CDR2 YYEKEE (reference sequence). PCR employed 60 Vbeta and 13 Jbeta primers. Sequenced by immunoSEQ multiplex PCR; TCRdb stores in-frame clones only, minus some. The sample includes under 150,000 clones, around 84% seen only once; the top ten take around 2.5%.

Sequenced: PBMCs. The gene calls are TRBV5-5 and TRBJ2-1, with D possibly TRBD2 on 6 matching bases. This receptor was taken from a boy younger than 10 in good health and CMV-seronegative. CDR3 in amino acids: CASSFSGSSYNEQFF. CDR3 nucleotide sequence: TGTGCCAGCAGCTTCTCCGGGAGCTCCTACAATGAGCAGTTCTTC.